This T cell receptor beta chain was sequenced during a study of cytomegalovirus exposure and HLA in healthy donors. Germline V lookup: CDR1 MNHNS, CDR2 SASEGT. The CDR3 covers 14 residues. Trimming took off 6 bases at V and 4 bases at J, with 15 bases between the two ends. Donors sampled were nominally healthy, though unrecorded immune exposures were likely. Primers: 60 Vbeta forward and 13 Jbeta reverse. Methods used by the authors: The authors later counted tens of millions of unique TCR beta chains, roughly 11 million of them shared. This table comes from immunoSEQ multiplex PCR, and its TCRdb copy is limited to in-frame clones, with some not included. V and J calls and clone size are as listed in that table; D and trimming were resolved from the DNA. The repertoire includes 110,000 to 150,000 clones, about four fifths of them detected once, and more than 3% sits in the top ten.

The specimen was PBMCs. This clonotype was sampled from a female donor in good health and CMV-seronegative. The V and J genes are TRBV6-1 and TRBJ1-1; tentatively, D is TRBD1 (6 bases). The CDR3 here is CASRATGLSTEAFF. The CDR3 DNA sequence: TGTGCCAGCAGGGCTACAGGGTTAAGCACTGAAGCTTTCTTT.